These 19 T cell receptor beta chains came from one sample sequenced in a study of graft-versus-host responses after intestinal transplantation. Investigators plated roughly 200,000 CFSE-labeled responder cells together with roughly 200,000 irradiated stimulator cells labeled with violet dye. Using immunoSEQ multiplex PCR, the repertoire was profiled, and TCRdb retains in-frame clones only, with some absent. The repertoire holds 9,500 to 10,000 clones, with less than 35% as singletons. Source: alloreactive CD8+ T cells from a mixed lymphocyte reaction culture, taken before intestinal transplant. Indicated subset: CFSE-low proliferating T cells sorted from roughly 6-day pre-transplant mixed lymphocyte reaction (GvH or HvG direction). Source of these receptors: a human patient who received an intestinal transplant.

The J gene is TRBJ1-3, the V gene TRBV5-1; D gene uncertain. Germline V lookup: CDR1 SGHRS, CDR2 YFSETQ. Trimming took 0 bases from V and 0 from J, leaving 19 bases between them. The CDR3 runs 19 residues. The CDR3 region has the DNA TGCGCCAGCAGCTTGGCCCCAACCGCAACGTCCTACTCTGGAAACACCATATATTTT. Amino acids: CASSLAPTATSYSGNTIYF.

Here the CDR3 DNA reads TGTGCCATCAACCCGGGACTAGCGGAAGAGACCCAGTACTTC. Amino acid sequence: CAINPGLAEETQYF. This chain uses TRBV10-3 with TRBJ2-5; 11 bases agree with TRBD2. The CDR3 sequence is 14 residues long. Germline V lookup: CDR1 ENHRY, CDR2 SYGVKD. Germline trimming cut 7 bases from V and 3 bases from J; bases unmatched to any gene: 4.

The chain employs TRBV19 and TRBJ1-2, with D perhaps matching TRBD1 (6 bases). The CDR3 loop spans 13 amino acids. Trimming shortened V by 1 base and J by 6 bases, and 9 bases separated the two germline ends. CDR1 is LNHDA and CDR2 is SQIVND in the germline V gene (reference sequence). The CDR3 nucleotides read TGTGCCAGTAGTATAGCGGGACACCATGGCTACACCTTC. Residues: CASSIAGHHGYTF.

This clone was detected a few times. The gene calls are TRBV2 and TRBJ2-4; 9 bases line up with TRBD1. This CDR3 region has 15 residues. Germline lookup yields CDR1 SNHLY and CDR2 FYNNEI. Trimming took 6 bases from V and 4 from J; bases not matched to a gene: 7. The CDR3, as DNA: TGTGCCAGCAGCGGCACCGGGACAGGGAAAAACATTCAGTACTTC. Its translation: CASSGTGTGKNIQYF.

The chain recombines TRBV9 with TRBJ2-1; 7 bases map to TRBD2. Germline assignment: CDR1 SGDLS and CDR2 YYNGEE. The CDR3 consists of 15 residues. The V segment lost 1 base and the J segment 9 bases; nucleotides outside the gene matches: 10. The CDR3 DNA reads as TGTGCCAGCAGCGTATTGGGGGGGGGTGTGGGTGAGCAGTTCTTC. Residues: CASSVLGGGVGEQFF.

The V call is TRBV7-3, the J call TRBJ2-5; 8 nucleotides agree with TRBD1. The V segment lost 3 bases and the J segment 4 bases; nucleotides outside the gene matches: 1. The CDR3 is made up of 13 amino acids. The germline gives CDR1 SGHTA, CDR2 FQGTGA. CDR3 loop: CASSFDRGETQYF. For the CDR3, the DNA is TGTGCCAGCAGCTTTGACAGGGGAGAGACCCAGTACTTC.

The chain links TRBV11-2 to TRBJ1-5; D unclear. The CDR3 contains 13 residues. V was pared by 1 base and J by 3 bases, with 4 bases between. Germline CDR1 is SGHAT and CDR2 is FQNNGV. CDR3 in DNA: TGTGCCAGCAGCTTAGGACACAATCAGCCCCAGCATTTT. This gives the protein CASSLGHNQPQHF. The variable domain in full, completed from reference TRBV11-2 and TRBJ1-5, reads EAGVAQSPRYKIIEKRQSVAFWCNPISGHATLYWYQQILGQGPKLLIQFQNNGVVDDSQLPKDRFSAERLKGVDSTLKIQPAKLEDSAVYLCASSLGHNQPQHFGDGTRLSIL.

The V gene is TRBV2, the J gene TRBJ2-7; 7 bases agree with TRBD1. Germline-derived CDR1 and CDR2 are SNHLY and FYNNEI. This CDR3 has 15 residues. Trimming cost V 1 base and J 0 bases; bases outside gene matches: 3. The CDR3: CASSEGQGASYEQYF. CDR3 sequence (DNA): TGTGCCAGCAGTGAAGGACAGGGCGCCTCCTACGAGCAGTACTTC.

The genes are TRBV11-2 and TRBJ2-1; no reliable D call. CDR3 size: 12 residues. Germline CDR1 SGHAT, CDR2 FQNNGV. Trimming cost V 5 bases and J 8 bases, with 10 bases left between them. The CDR3, as DNA: TGTGCCAGCAGCGTAGGCGGCTATGAGCAGTTCTTC. It encodes CASSVGGYEQFF. Full variable domain (rest looked up from reference TRBV11-2 and TRBJ2-1): EAGVAQSPRYKIIEKRQSVAFWCNPISGHATLYWYQQILGQGPKLLIQFQNNGVVDDSQLPKDRFSAERLKGVDSTLKIQPAKLEDSAVYLCASSVGGYEQFFGPGTRLTVL.

The rearrangement uses TRBV5-1 and TRBJ2-5; 9 positions match TRBD2. The CDR3 totals 17 residues. CDR1 is SGHRS and CDR2 is YFSETQ in the germline V gene. V lost 1 base, J lost 7 bases, and 14 bases stayed unmatched. The CDR3 region has the DNA TGCGCCAGCAGCTTGACAACCCCCGGGACTAGCTTAGGGACCCAGTACTTC. Translated: CASSLTTPGTSLGTQYF.

J is TRBJ2-6 and V is TRBV27; possible D gene TRBD1, 6 bases. V gave up 5 bases and J gave up 2 bases, with 13 bases separating them. The CDR3 sequence is 16 residues long. The germline V gene has CDR1 MNHEY and CDR2 SMNVEV (reference sequence). In DNA form, the CDR3 reads TGTGCCAGCAGTCCAGGGGCGATTCCTGGGGCCAACGTCCTGACTTTC. It codes for CASSPGAIPGANVLTF.

DNA of the CDR3: TGTGCCACCGCCCCTACAGGGAACTATGGCTACACCTTC. This gives the protein CATAPTGNYGYTF. The V call is TRBV19, the J call TRBJ1-2, with TRBD1 as a possible D gene (6 bases). Germline assignment: CDR1 LNHDA and CDR2 SQIVND (reference sequence). Deletions cut 10 bases from V and 2 bases from J, with 14 bases between. This CDR3 region has 13 residues.

The V call is TRBV6-5, the J call TRBJ2-7, with 7 bases identical to TRBD1. Trimming took 5 bases from V and 0 from J; bases not matched to a gene: 4. CDR3 size: 14 residues. In germline, CDR1 is MNHEY, CDR2 SVGAGI. CDR3 sequence (DNA): TGTGCCAGCAGTCCCGGGACAGCCTCCTACGAGCAGTACTTC. Translation: CASSPGTASYEQYF.

By sample share, this clone is medium-sized (0.01 to 0.1%). This chain connects TRBV7-9 to TRBJ2-4; 7 nucleotides line up with TRBD1. This CDR3 is 17 amino acids long. V lost 3 bases and J lost 1; bases outside the gene matches: 9. From germline, CDR1 is SEHNR and CDR2 FQNEAQ (reference sequence). CDR3 nucleotides: TGTGCCAGCAGCTTTGGGACAGCCGGGGAGGCCAAAAACATTCAGTACTTC. Its translation: CASSFGTAGEAKNIQYF.

This clone has just a few counts. V usage is TRBV5-4 and J usage is TRBJ1-6, with a weak D call TRBD1 (6 bases). The CDR3 is 15 amino acids. Trimming left V 4 bases short and J 14 bases short, with 22 bases between. Germline CDR1 is SGHNT and CDR2 is YYREEE (reference sequence). For the CDR3, the DNA is TGTGCCAGCAGCCGGACACCAGGGGAAGGGGGAGCCCTCCACTTT. It translates to CASSRTPGEGGALHF.

V usage is TRBV19 and J usage is TRBJ2-7; TRBD1 agrees at 8 bases. The ends lost 3 bases at V and 6 bases at J; junction bases unmatched: 4. The CDR3 is 13 amino acids. The germline V gene encodes CDR1 LNHDA and CDR2 SQIVND (reference sequence). The CDR3: CASSIGTGGEQYF. The CDR3 bases are TGTGCCAGTAGTATTGGGACAGGCGGCGAGCAGTACTTC.

The chain recombines TRBV19 with TRBJ1-3; weak D call: TRBD1 (5 bases). V was shortened by 4 bases and J by 1 base, with 11 bases between the two germline ends. In germline, CDR1 is LNHDA, CDR2 SQIVND (reference sequence). This CDR3 contains 15 residues. The chain's CDR3 is CASSTWGESGNTIYF. CDR3 nucleotide sequence: TGTGCCAGTAGTACCTGGGGGGAATCTGGAAACACCATATATTTT. Complete variable domain (other parts from reference TRBV19 and TRBJ1-3): DGGITQSPKYLFRKEGQNVTLSCEQNLNHDAMYWYRQDPGQGLRLIYYSQIVNDFQKGDIAEGYSVSREKKESFPLTVTSAQKNPTAFYLCASSTWGESGNTIYFGEGSWLTVV.

V and J are TRBV7-6 and TRBJ2-7; D might be TRBD1 (6 bases). The germline V and J ends were trimmed by 1 base and 4 bases, with 11 bases remaining between them. Germline V gives CDR1 SGHVS, CDR2 FNYEAQ. This CDR3 is built from 14 residues. CDR3 in amino acids: CASSLGGGPYEQYF. CDR3 sequence (DNA): TGTGCCAGCAGCTTAGGTGGGGGCCCGTACGAGCAGTACTTC. Combining the CDR3 with reference TRBV7-6 and TRBJ2-7 gives the whole variable domain GAGVSQSPRYKVTKRGQDVALRCDPISGHVSLYWYRQALGQGPEFLTYFNYEAQQDKSGLPNDRFSAERPEGSISTLTIQRTEQRDSAMYRCASSLGGGPYEQYFGPGTRLTVT.

This clone is medium-sized in the sample. The V call is TRBV5-1, the J call TRBJ2-1, with D maybe TRBD2 (5 bases). This CDR3 comprises 12 residues. The germline CDR1 and CDR2 sequences are SGHRS and YFSETQ. Trimming pared 4 bases from V and 10 bases from J, leaving 12 bases between. In DNA, the CDR3 is TGCGCCAGCAGCCCCCGGGGTTGGGAGCAGTTCTTC. Translated: CASSPRGWEQFF.